This T cell receptor (beta chain) was captured by sequencing in a study of T cell responses to AZD1222 COVID-19 vaccine. General study findings and limits: Nearly half of the spike-specific TCRs reportedly recognize variant regions that carry no mutations. The sample set comprised mostly white British donors with more females, and clonal diversity was possibly underestimated.

CDR1 and CDR2 (germline): SGDLS, YYNGEE. The CDR3 is made up of 16 amino acids. V gave up 4 bases and J gave up 4 bases; unmatched junction bases: 3. Second-dose schedules of about 4 or about 12 weeks were combined. The method was immunoSEQ multiplex PCR; TCRdb's version includes in-frame clones alone and lacks a portion of them. The sample lists some 140,000 clones, approximately 91% seen once, with around 1.9% in the top ten. In regard to this clone: The antigen remains unidentified.

The sample in question was peripheral blood, obtained 28 days after the second AZD1222 dose. This chain connects TRBV9 to TRBJ2-2; 14 nucleotides agree with TRBD2. This sequence was found in an adult who received the AZD1222 COVID-19 vaccine. The DNA of the CDR3 is TGTGCCAGCAGCCTCGGACTAGCGGGGGGCACCGGGGAGCTGTTTTTT. Amino acid sequence: CASSLGLAGGTGELFF.